Reported below is one T cell receptor (beta chain). The germline gives CDR1 SGHTS, CDR2 YDEGEE. The V and J ends lost 6 bases and 2 bases, in that order; junction bases with no gene match: 7. The CDR3 runs to 15 residues. This sample stems from a study of T cell changes during pregnancy in multiple sclerosis. Using immunoSEQ multiplex PCR, the repertoire was profiled, and TCRdb retains in-frame clones only, with some absent. The data show approximately 74,000 clones, about nine tenths seen once. This specimen was peripheral blood, taken before pregnancy. This chain uses TRBV5-8 with TRBJ1-1; TRBD1 aligns across 10 bases. This TCR derives from a female donor with multiple sclerosis, enrolled in a pregnancy study. CDR3: CASNGGTGVNTEAFF. The DNA for the CDR3 is TGTGCCAGCAACGGGGGGACAGGGGTTAACACTGAAGCTTTCTTT.